Following are 26 T cell receptor beta chains from one sample sequenced in a study of cytotoxic CD8 clonotypes in ibrutinib-treated CLL. Clones were read by immunoSEQ multiplex PCR, and TCRdb kept only the in-frame ones, dropping some. The table lists roughly 70,000 clones, just over 90% of them singletons. Specimen: PBMCs, collected after 12 months of ibrutinib treatment. These receptors came from a human donor with chronic lymphocytic leukemia.

V is TRBV25-1 and J is TRBJ1-4, with D uncertain. The germline CDR1 and CDR2 sequences are MGHDK and SYGVNS. Deletions cut 3 bases from V and 0 bases from J, with 5 bases between. CDR3 length: 14 amino acids. CDR3: CASSDRPTNEKLFF. DNA for the CDR3: TGTGCCAGCAGTGACAGGCCAACTAATGAAAAACTGTTTTTT.

This clone was counted a few times. This chain links TRBV7-9 with TRBJ2-1; 9 nucleotides align to TRBD2. The CDR3 runs to 16 residues. V was clipped by 1 base and J by 2 bases; unmatched bases: 3. Germline CDR1 reads SEHNR; CDR2 reads FQNEAQ (reference sequence). In DNA form, the CDR3 reads TGTGCCAGCAGCTTAGGAAGCGGGAGGCCCTACAATGAGCAGTTCTTC. It translates to CASSLGSGRPYNEQFF.

This clone was seen just once. This rearrangement joins TRBV9 to TRBJ2-3; TRBD2 matches at 10 bases. The CDR3 extends over 17 amino acids. Trimming took 0 bases from V and 3 from J; bases not matched to a gene: 7. The V gene's germline CDR1 is SGDLS and CDR2 YYNGEE. The DNA of the CDR3 is TGTGCCAGCAGCGTAGATTCCGGACTAGCGGTTACAGATACGCAGTATTTT. This sequence encodes CASSVDSGLAVTDTQYF. Drawing the rest from reference TRBV9 and TRBJ2-3, the complete variable domain is DSGVTQTPKHLITATGQRVTLRCSPRSGDLSVYWYQQSLDQGLQFLIQYYNGEERAKGNILERFSAQQFPDLHSELNLSSLELGDSALYFCASSVDSGLAVTDTQYFGPGTRLTVL.

The gene calls are TRBV2 and TRBJ2-2; 9 bases match TRBD1. V gave up 6 bases and J gave up 7 bases; unmatched junction bases: 6. Per germline, CDR1 SNHLY and CDR2 FYNNEI. This CDR3 comprises 14 residues. The CDR3 bases are TGTGCCAGCAGACAGGGGGCGCGTGGCGGGGAGCTGTTTTTT. Translated: CASRQGARGGELFF.

The chain employs TRBV5-1 and TRBJ2-2; D is unclear. The germline CDR1 and CDR2 sequences are SGHRS and YFSETQ. The CDR3 loop spans 15 amino acids. The V gene lost 0 bases and the J gene lost 0 bases, with 6 bases spanning the gap. CDR3 sequence (DNA): TGCGCCAGCAGCTTGGAGGGAACGAACACCGGGGAGCTGTTTTTT. Amino acids: CASSLEGTNTGELFF.

This chain joins TRBV2 and TRBJ2-7; the D is unclear. The ends were cut back, 2 bases at V and 4 bases at J, with 9 bases in the middle. The germline V gene encodes CDR1 SNHLY and CDR2 FYNNEI. The CDR3 is made up of 13 amino acids. Written as DNA, the CDR3 is TGTGCCAGCAGTGAAACTGAGGAGTACGAGCAGTACTTC. Its protein product is CASSETEEYEQYF.

The count of this clone is one. The chain combines TRBV30 with TRBJ2-3; maybe TRBD2 (6 bases). V lost 1 base, J lost 6 bases, and 14 bases lay in between. The length of the CDR3 is 14 residues. Germline values: CDR1 GTSNPN, CDR2 SVGIG (reference sequence). The chain's CDR3 is CAWSATSGADTQYF. DNA of the CDR3: TGTGCCTGGAGTGCCACCTCGGGAGCGGATACGCAGTATTTT.

The chain has TRBV18 and TRBJ2-1; 8 bases fit TRBD2. CDR1 and CDR2 from the germline V gene are KGHSH and LQKENI. CDR3 size: 16 residues. V lost 3 bases to trimming and J lost 5 bases; unmatched junction nucleotides: 9. The CDR3 sequence is CASSPLSGSANNEQFF. The CDR3 DNA follows: TGTGCCAGCTCACCCCTCAGCGGGAGTGCCAACAATGAGCAGTTCTTC.

The CDR3 reads CASSPRGTGVGYTF. The CDR3 DNA sequence: TGTGCCAGCTCACCACGTGGGACAGGGGTCGGCTACACCTTC. This chain joins TRBV18 and TRBJ1-2, with 10 positions matching TRBD1. The CDR3 totals 14 residues. The V gene end was trimmed by 1 base and the J gene end by 8 bases; junction bases not matched to a gene: 4. Germline loops: CDR1 KGHSH, CDR2 LQKENI.

The J gene is TRBJ2-7, the V gene TRBV10-2; 9 nucleotides agree with TRBD1. Germline V gene sequence: CDR1 WSHSY, CDR2 SAAADI. This CDR3 spans 13 amino acids. The junction had 10 bases not matched to a gene; V was cut back by 10 bases and J by 6 bases. CDR3 coding DNA: TGCGCCACCAAAAAACCACAGGGGGCCGAGCAGTACTTC. The encoded protein is CATKKPQGAEQYF.

This sequence joins TRBV19 and TRBJ2-1; a weak D match, TRBD2 (6 bases). Germline V gene data show CDR1 as LNHDA and CDR2 as SQIVND (reference sequence). The ends were cut back, 6 bases at V and 6 bases at J, with 15 bases in the middle. This CDR3 is built from 14 residues. The CDR3 sequence is CASRVPGAGNEQFF. The CDR3, as DNA: TGTGCCAGTAGAGTCCCGGGAGCGGGCAATGAGCAGTTCTTC.

The rearrangement links TRBV7-9 to TRBJ2-7; D gene ambiguous. Per germline, CDR1 SEHNR and CDR2 FQNEAQ (reference sequence). Trimming cost V 1 base and J 3 bases, with 4 bases left between them. This CDR3 region has 12 residues. The CDR3 nucleotides read TGTGCCAGCAGCTTAGGGGTCTACGAGCAGTACTTC. The encoded protein is CASSLGVYEQYF.

The chain employs TRBV9 and TRBJ2-4; 11 nucleotides align to TRBD1. The CDR3 is 16 amino acids. CDR1 and CDR2 (germline): SGDLS, YYNGEE. V was clipped by 3 bases and J by 6 bases; unmatched bases: 8. The CDR3 loop reads CASSALGTGGVNIQYF. CDR3 DNA: TGTGCCAGCAGCGCCCTCGGGACAGGGGGTGTAAACATTCAGTACTTC.

V and J are TRBV10-3 and TRBJ2-1; TRBD1 matches 7 bases. CDR1 ENHRY and CDR2 SYGVKD come from the germline V gene. Trimming cost V 2 bases and J 2 bases; bases outside gene matches: 6. The length of the CDR3 is 16 residues. CDR3 amino acids: CAISEPGQLTYNEQFF. The CDR3 region has the DNA TGTGCCATCAGTGAGCCGGGACAGCTTACCTACAATGAGCAGTTCTTC.

This chain uses TRBV6-1 with TRBJ1-5; 7 positions agree with TRBD1. The CDR3 contains 14 residues. Germline lookup yields CDR1 MNHNS and CDR2 SASEGT. Trimming removed 1 base from V and 5 bases from J; junction bases left unmatched: 2. Here the CDR3 DNA reads TGTGCCAGCAGTGAAGATGGGACAGATCAGCCCCAGCATTTT. The encoded protein is CASSEDGTDQPQHF.

The chain uses TRBV10-3 and TRBJ1-2; TRBD1 agrees at 9 bases. V lost 7 bases, J lost 2 bases, and 11 bases stayed unmatched. This CDR3 region has 16 residues. The germline V gene encodes CDR1 ENHRY and CDR2 SYGVKD. CDR3 sequence: CAIMHRDREYNYGYTF. As DNA, the CDR3 is TGTGCCATCATGCACCGGGACAGGGAATACAACTATGGCTACACCTTC.

The chain couples TRBV19 to TRBJ2-4; 15 bases map to TRBD2. CDR1 and CDR2 from the germline V gene are LNHDA and SQIVND (reference sequence). This CDR3 contains 19 residues. Unmatched junction bases numbered 8, after V lost 5 bases and J lost 0 bases. The CDR3: CASSSGLAGGTLAKNIQYF. The DNA for the CDR3 is TGTGCCAGTAGTTCGGGACTAGCGGGAGGCACTCTAGCCAAAAACATTCAGTACTTC.

The chain combines TRBV5-1 with TRBJ2-5, with D possibly called TRBD1 or TRBD2 (6 bases each). CDR3 size: 15 residues. V was cut by 0 bases and J by 0 bases, with 9 bases left in between. Germline assignment: CDR1 SGHRS and CDR2 YFSETQ. The CDR3: CASSLAGGNQETQYF. The CDR3 DNA sequence: TGCGCCAGCAGCTTGGCCGGGGGCAACCAAGAGACCCAGTACTTC.

This clone occurred once. The chain combines TRBV7-2 with TRBJ1-2, with D perhaps TRBD1 (6 bases). Germline V gene sequence: CDR1 SGHTA, CDR2 FQGNSA. The V gene lost 1 base and the J gene lost 2 bases, with 8 bases spanning the gap. This CDR3 comprises 14 residues. The CDR3 here is CASSLVQGNYGYTF. In nucleotides, the CDR3 is TGTGCCAGCAGCTTAGTACAGGGAAACTATGGCTACACCTTC.

The V call is TRBV9, the J call TRBJ1-2, with TRBD1 matching over 12 bases. The junction had 4 bases not matched to a gene; V was cut back by 0 bases and J by 7 bases. CDR3 length: 15 amino acids. The germline CDR1 and CDR2 sequences are SGDLS and YYNGEE. In nucleotides, the CDR3 is TGTGCCAGCAGCGTAGTAGGGACAGGGGGCGGTGGCTACACCTTC. Translating it yields CASSVVGTGGGGYTF.

Only one count was recorded for this clone. The V gene is TRBV6-5, the J gene TRBJ1-1; D may be TRBD1 (6 bases). The CDR3 runs to 14 residues. V was cut by 6 bases and J by 1 base, with 12 bases left in between. Per the germline V gene, CDR1 is MNHEY and CDR2 is SVGAGI. In DNA, the CDR3 is TGTGCCAGCAGCTCAATGACAGGGAACACTGAAGCTTTCTTT. It specifies CASSSMTGNTEAFF.

The chain has TRBV11-2 and TRBJ2-7; no reliable D call. Between the trimmed V and J ends, which lost 1 base and 3 bases, there was a span of 7 bases. CDR1 and CDR2 from the germline V gene are SGHAT and FQNNGV. The CDR3 runs to 13 residues. The CDR3 DNA reads as TGTGCCAGCAGCTTAGGCCGGAGCTACGAGCAGTACTTC. This gives the protein CASSLGRSYEQYF.

This clone was counted once. The chain has TRBV6-5 and TRBJ1-1; 7 bases agree with TRBD1. Germline CDR1 and CDR2: MNHEY and SVGAGI. This CDR3 region has 14 residues. Losses at the gene ends were 6 bases for V and 4 bases for J; bases not matched to a gene: 8. In DNA form, the CDR3 reads TGTGCCAGCAGACCCAACAGGGGAGGCACTGAAGCTTTCTTT. As protein: CASRPNRGGTEAFF.

V gene TRBV2 combines with J gene TRBJ2-5; 7 bases agree with TRBD2. Per germline, CDR1 SNHLY and CDR2 FYNNEI. Trimming took 6 bases from V and 1 from J; bases not matched to a gene: 5. The length of the CDR3 is 14 residues. The CDR3 DNA follows: TGTGCCAGCAGGCTGTCTAGCGGCCAAGAGACCCAGTACTTC. It yields the protein CASRLSSGQETQYF.

In this sample, this clone turned up once. V is TRBV2 and J is TRBJ1-5; no clear D. V lost 5 bases, J lost 6 bases, and 17 bases lay in between. This CDR3 comprises 15 residues. In germline, CDR1 is SNHLY, CDR2 FYNNEI. The CDR3 nucleotides are TGTGCCAGCAGTCCTAAGTCGACGGGAGGTCAGCCCCAGCATTTT. Amino acids: CASSPKSTGGQPQHF.

This rearrangement joins TRBV7-9 to TRBJ2-1; D is unresolved. Trimming stripped 2 bases from V and 3 bases from J, with 8 bases between. The CDR3 is made up of 14 amino acids. The germline gives CDR1 SEHNR, CDR2 FQNEAQ (reference sequence). The CDR3 spells CASSLPQSYNEQFF. The CDR3 DNA follows: TGTGCCAGCAGCTTACCGCAGAGCTACAATGAGCAGTTCTTC.